This T cell receptor (beta chain) was obtained from a study of T cell responses to AZD1222 COVID-19 vaccine. Regarding this clone: What it binds is not known.

Findings and caveats of the study: Repertoires were collected only later (after the peak T cell response had occurred). Clonal diversity was possibly underestimated; the donors were predominantly white British and more often female. Spike was spanned by vaccine-associated CD4 TCRs, with dominance at 160-218 and 743-854.

The table came from immunoSEQ multiplex PCR; TCRdb's copy has only in-frame clones and leaves some out. The table includes roughly 200,000 clones, about 94% detected once. CDR3 length: 12 residues. V lost 4 bases, J lost 5 bases, and 8 bases lay in between. Germline CDR1 reads MNHEY; CDR2 reads SVGEGT. This material consisted of peripheral blood, taken 28 days after the second dose of the MenACWY control vaccine. The sequence derives from an adult who received the MenACWY meningococcal vaccine as a control. The rearrangement links TRBV6-2 or TRBV6-3 to TRBJ1-2; no clear D gene. Written as DNA, the CDR3 is TGTGCCAGCAGTTCCGGACCATATGGCTACACCTTC. It encodes CASSSGPYGYTF.